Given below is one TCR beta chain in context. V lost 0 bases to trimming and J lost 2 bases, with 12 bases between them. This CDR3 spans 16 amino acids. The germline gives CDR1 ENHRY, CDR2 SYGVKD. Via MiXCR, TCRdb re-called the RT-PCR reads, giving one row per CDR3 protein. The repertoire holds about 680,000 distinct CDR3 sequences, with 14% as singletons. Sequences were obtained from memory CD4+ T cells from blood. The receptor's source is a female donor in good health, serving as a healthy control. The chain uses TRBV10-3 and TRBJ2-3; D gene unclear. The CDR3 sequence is CAISESTPRDTDTQYF. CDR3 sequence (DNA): TGTGCCATCAGTGAGTCGACTCCCAGAGACACAGATACGCAGTATTTT.